The entry that follows covers one T cell receptor beta chain sequence. The antigen remains undetermined. Its ends do not fully match the called genes, so a read error is possible. CD45RO-negative CD8 cells positively selected for CCR7 made up the naive population, which excluded terminally differentiated effector memory CD45RA+ cells. Sequencing was performed with immunoSEQ multiplex PCR; in TCRdb, only in-frame clones are kept and a portion is missing. The sample lists around 580,000 clones, 95% to 98% occurring once. The data are from a study of shared clonotypes between healthy human individuals. The study, taken as a whole, reports: With several donors compared, 4.5% to 6.5% of naive CD4 clonotypes were shared. When compared with the clonotypes that were shared by all four sorted-subset donors, the non-shared clonotypes turned out to have lower generation probabilities.

Sequencing used naive CD8+ T cells sorted from blood. The sequence came from a man aged 25 to 40 in good health.

CDR3 bases: TGTGCCACCCGCAGGATTTTGCCCTCTGGGGCCAACGTCCTGACTTTC. The encoded protein is CATRRILPSGANVLTF. J is TRBJ2-6 and V is TRBV15; D remains ambiguous. The CDR3 length is 16 residues. The germline CDR1 and CDR2 sequences are LNHNV and YYDKDF (reference sequence).